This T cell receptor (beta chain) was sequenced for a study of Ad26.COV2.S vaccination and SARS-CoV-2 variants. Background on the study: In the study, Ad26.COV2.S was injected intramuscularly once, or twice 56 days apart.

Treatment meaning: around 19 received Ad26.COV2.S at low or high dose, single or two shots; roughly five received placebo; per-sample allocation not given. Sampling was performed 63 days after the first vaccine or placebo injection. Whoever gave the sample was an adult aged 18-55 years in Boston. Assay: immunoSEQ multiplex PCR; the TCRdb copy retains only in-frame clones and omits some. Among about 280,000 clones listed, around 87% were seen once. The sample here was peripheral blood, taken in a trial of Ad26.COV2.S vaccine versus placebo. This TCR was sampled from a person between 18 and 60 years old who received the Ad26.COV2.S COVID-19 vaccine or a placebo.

As DNA, the CDR3 is TGTGCCAGCAGTGACACAGGGGGCGCCGGTGAAAAACTGTTTTTT. It codes for CASSDTGGAGEKLFF. The chain carries TRBV6-1 and TRBJ1-4; the match to TRBD1 covers 9 bases. V shed 3 bases, J shed 7 bases, and the junction held 6 bases outside the gene matches. CDR1 is MNHNS, CDR2 SASEGT, per germline. This CDR3 has 15 amino acids.